This entry describes one TCR beta chain. The data originate from a study of technical replicates of blood from four donors. The trim removed 4 bases at V and 5 bases at J, leaving 4 bases unmatched. From germline, CDR1 is SGHNT and CDR2 YYREEE (reference sequence). CDR3 length: 14 amino acids. Profiled with immunoSEQ multiplex PCR; TCRdb holds only in-frame clones, not every one. Of 55,000 to 80,000 clones listed, 93% are singletons. Sequenced sample: T cells isolated from PBMCs. The gene calls are TRBV5-4 and TRBJ2-3, with 10 bases identical to TRBD1. This TCR derives from a human donor in good health. CDR3 DNA sequence: TGTGCCAGCAGCACGACAGGGGGCCAAGATACGCAGTATTTT. Amino acids: CASSTTGGQDTQYF.